The sequence of this T cell receptor beta chain was determined in a study of T cell responses to AZD1222 COVID-19 vaccine. Clones were sequenced by immunoSEQ multiplex PCR, and TCRdb holds only the in-frame ones, with some missing. The table has some 170,000 clones, approximately 90% seen once; the top ten hold around 4.5%. This clone was observed once. CDR3 size: 15 residues. With 5 bases removed from V and 5 bases from J, the gap between germline ends came to 19 bases. Germline-derived CDR1 and CDR2 are MNHEY and SVGAGI. This sequence joins TRBV6-5 and TRBJ2-7; perhaps TRBD1 as D (6 bases). This receptor was taken from an adult who received the MenACWY meningococcal vaccine as a control. Sequences were derived from peripheral blood, sampled 28 days after the second dose of the MenACWY control vaccine. This chain's CDR3 is CASSPTSQGTHEQYF. In nucleotides, the CDR3 is TGTGCCAGCAGTCCAACCTCCCAGGGGACCCACGAGCAGTACTTC.